The 23 T cell receptor beta chains below were found in one sample sequenced in a study of cytomegalovirus exposure and HLA in healthy donors. PCR was performed using 60 Vbeta and 13 Jbeta primers. Sequenced by immunoSEQ multiplex PCR; TCRdb stores in-frame clones only, minus some. This table has 90,000 to 140,000 clones, 65% to 90% appearing once. Specimen: PBMCs. The receptors originated from a man younger than 40 in good health and CMV-seropositive.

The V and J genes are TRBV7-2 and TRBJ2-7; TRBD2 matches 7 bases. Germline CDR1 reads SGHTA; CDR2 reads FQGNSA. This CDR3 is built from 15 residues. The V segment lost 4 bases and the J segment 3 bases; nucleotides outside the gene matches: 9. CDR3 sequence (DNA): TGTGCCAGCAGCTCCAATAGCCTAGCGGTCTACGAGCAGTACTTC. This codes for CASSSNSLAVYEQYF.

J is TRBJ2-1 and V is TRBV4-1; D might be TRBD2 (5 bases). V lost 0 bases and J lost 3, with 12 bases in between. From germline, CDR1 is MGHRA and CDR2 YSYEKL. The CDR3 runs to 16 residues. In DNA form, the CDR3 reads TGCGCCAGCAGCCAAGATTACGGGGTGTTCTACAATGAGCAGTTCTTC. It codes for CASSQDYGVFYNEQFF.

This rearrangement joins TRBV14 to TRBJ1-2, with D unclear. Between the trimmed V and J ends, which lost 1 base and 4 bases, there was a span of 10 bases. The CDR3 consists of 14 residues. The germline gives CDR1 SGHDN, CDR2 FVKESK. This chain's CDR3 is CASSQVNRAYGYTF. In DNA form, the CDR3 reads TGTGCCAGCAGCCAAGTTAACAGAGCCTATGGCTACACCTTC. The whole variable domain, filled in from reference TRBV14 and TRBJ1-2, reads EAGVTQFPSHSVIEKGQTVTLRCDPISGHDNLYWYRRVMGKEIKFLLHFVKESKQDESGMPNNRFLAERTGGTYSTLKVQPAELEDSGVYFCASSQVNRAYGYTFGSGTRLTVV.

The V gene is TRBV5-1, the J gene TRBJ1-6; weak D call: TRBD1 (6 bases). Trimming left V 4 bases short and J 7 bases short, with 12 bases between. Germline values: CDR1 SGHRS, CDR2 YFSETQ. This CDR3 is 14 amino acids long. CDR3 protein: CASSAGDKNSPLHF. The CDR3, as DNA: TGCGCCAGCAGCGCAGGGGACAAAAATTCACCCCTCCACTTT. Filled out from reference TRBV5-1 and TRBJ1-6, the complete variable domain reads KAGVTQTPRYLIKTRGQQVTLSCSPISGHRSVSWYQQTPGQGLQFLFEYFSETQRNKGNFPGRFSGRQFSNSRSEMNVSTLELGDSALYLCASSAGDKNSPLHFGNGTRLTVT.

CDR3 protein: CAWRTGPIYGYTF. Here the CDR3 DNA reads TGTGCCTGGAGGACAGGGCCGATCTATGGCTACACCTTC. The gene calls are TRBV30 and TRBJ1-2; 7 bases are a match to TRBD1. Losses at the gene ends were 3 bases for V and 4 bases for J; bases not matched to a gene: 5. Germline CDR1 reads GTSNPN; CDR2 reads SVGIG (reference sequence). There are 13 residues in the CDR3. Using reference TRBV30 and TRBJ1-2 for the parts outside the CDR3, the full variable domain is SQTIHQWPATLVQPVGSPLSLECTVEGTSNPNLYWYRQAAGRGLQLLFYSVGIGQISSEVPQNLSASRPQDRQFILSSKKLLLSDSGFYLCAWRTGPIYGYTFGSGTRLTVV.

This chain joins TRBV13 and TRBJ1-1; D gene uncertain. Germline CDR1 PRHDT, CDR2 FYEKMQ (reference sequence). The V gene lost 3 bases and the J gene lost 1 base, with 6 bases spanning the gap. This CDR3 is built from 13 residues. The CDR3 reads CASSFAENTEAFF. In nucleotides, the CDR3 is TGTGCCAGCAGCTTCGCAGAGAACACTGAAGCTTTCTTT.

The rearrangement uses TRBV9 and TRBJ2-1, with D possibly TRBD2 on 6 matching bases. CDR3 length: 13 residues. The germline V gene encodes CDR1 SGDLS and CDR2 YYNGEE. The ends were cut back, 0 bases at V and 9 bases at J, with 10 bases in the middle. CDR3 nucleotides: TGTGCCAGCAGCGTAGAGGCCGGGAGTGAGCAGTTCTTC. Amino acids: CASSVEAGSEQFF.

This chain uses TRBV2 with TRBJ2-2; D not resolved. CDR1 is SNHLY and CDR2 is FYNNEI in the germline V gene. There are 15 residues in the CDR3. V was clipped by 6 bases and J by 1 base, with 12 bases between them. As DNA, the CDR3 is TGTGCCAGCAGGGTAGAACCTTTGAACACCGGGGAGCTGTTTTTT. Residues: CASRVEPLNTGELFF.

CDR3 nucleotide sequence: TGTGCCAGCAGCTTAGCGACAGCCCCCTACGAGCAGTACTTC. Its protein is CASSLATAPYEQYF. The V call is TRBV7-9, the J call TRBJ2-7, with a weak D call TRBD1 (5 bases). V shed 0 bases and J shed 2 bases, with 8 bases lying between them. Germline CDR1 SEHNR, CDR2 FQNEAQ (reference sequence). The CDR3 spans 14 residues.

CDR3 region: CAWSLGGETQYF. CDR3 nucleotide sequence: TGTGCCTGGAGTCTCGGGGGAGAGACCCAGTACTTC. V usage is TRBV30 and J usage is TRBJ2-5; D is possibly TRBD2 (6 bases). V was cut by 2 bases and J by 4 bases, with 8 bases left in between. CDR3 length equals 12 residues. Germline V gene lookup returns CDR1 GTSNPN and CDR2 SVGIG (reference sequence).

V usage is TRBV19 and J usage is TRBJ1-4; the match to TRBD1 covers 8 bases. Trimming removed 0 bases from V and 3 bases from J; junction bases left unmatched: 0. In germline, CDR1 is LNHDA, CDR2 SQIVND (reference sequence). CDR3 length: 15 residues. The CDR3 sequence: CASSIDRGPNEKLFF. The CDR3 DNA is TGTGCCAGTAGTATAGACAGGGGGCCTAATGAAAAACTGTTTTTT. Full variable domain (outside the CDR3, taken from reference TRBV19 and TRBJ1-4): DGGITQSPKYLFRKEGQNVTLSCEQNLNHDAMYWYRQDPGQGLRLIYYSQIVNDFQKGDIAEGYSVSREKKESFPLTVTSAQKNPTAFYLCASSIDRGPNEKLFFGSGTQLSVL.

This chain connects TRBV6-6 to TRBJ2-1, with TRBD1 identical over 8 bases. The V gene's germline CDR1 is MNHNY and CDR2 SVGAGI (reference sequence). The CDR3 is made up of 13 amino acids. V lost 6 bases, J lost 10 bases, and 8 bases stayed unmatched. The CDR3 bases are TGTGCCAGCAGAGACAGGGGATTAGAAGAGCAGTTCTTC. The encoded protein is CASRDRGLEEQFF.

This clone appeared a single time. The gene calls are TRBV9 and TRBJ2-3; 7 bases are a match to TRBD1. The CDR3 has 15 residues. J was trimmed by 4 bases and V by 0 bases; bases with no gene match: 5. Germline CDR1 is SGDLS and CDR2 is YYNGEE. The CDR3: CASSVEGASPDTQYF. In DNA form, the CDR3 reads TGTGCCAGCAGCGTAGAGGGGGCGAGCCCAGATACGCAGTATTTT. Combining the CDR3 with reference TRBV9 and TRBJ2-3 gives the whole variable domain DSGVTQTPKHLITATGQRVTLRCSPRSGDLSVYWYQQSLDQGLQFLIQYYNGEERAKGNILERFSAQQFPDLHSELNLSSLELGDSALYFCASSVEGASPDTQYFGPGTRLTVL.

This clone turned up a few times. The J gene is TRBJ2-7, the V gene TRBV7-2; 8 positions agree with TRBD2. The junction had 5 bases not matched to a gene; V was cut back by 4 bases and J by 0 bases. Germline loops: CDR1 SGHTA, CDR2 FQGNSA. The CDR3 consists of 15 residues. The CDR3: CASSSQAGVSYEQYF. In nucleotides, the CDR3 is TGTGCCAGCAGCTCGCAAGCGGGGGTCTCCTACGAGCAGTACTTC.

This clone appeared once. The V call is TRBV28, the J call TRBJ1-2; 8 bases align to TRBD1. V was pared by 6 bases and J by 6 bases, with 6 bases of the junction left unmatched. The CDR3 totals 13 residues. In germline, CDR1 is MDHEN, CDR2 SYDVKM. CDR3 nucleotides: TGTGCCAGCAGATTGGACAGGGTGGATGGCTACACCTTC. It encodes CASRLDRVDGYTF.

The chain recombines TRBV28 with TRBJ1-5; 7 bases are a match to TRBD1. CDR3 length equals 23 residues. Germline-derived CDR1 and CDR2 are MDHEN and SYDVKM. After removal of 6 bases from V and 2 bases from J, the junction contained 31 bases not matched to a gene. CDR3 residues: CASSNIPPYRGGKVGFGNQPQHF. The DNA of the CDR3 is TGTGCCAGCAGCAATATCCCCCCCTACAGGGGAGGTAAGGTGGGGTTTGGCAATCAGCCCCAGCATTTT. Using reference TRBV28 and TRBJ1-5 for the parts outside the CDR3, the full variable domain is DVKVTQSSRYLVKRTGEKVFLECVQDMDHENMFWYRQDPGLGLRLIYFSYDVKMKEKGDIPEGYSVSREKKERFSLILESASTNQTSMYLCASSNIPPYRGGKVGFGNQPQHFGDGTRLSIL.

The genes are TRBV5-1 and TRBJ1-2; 9 nucleotides agree with TRBD1. Germline loops: CDR1 SGHRS, CDR2 YFSETQ. The length of the CDR3 is 13 residues. V was pared by 4 bases and J by 6 bases, with 4 bases of the junction left unmatched. The CDR3 region is CASSVQGANGYTF. The CDR3 bases are TGCGCCAGCAGCGTACAGGGGGCGAATGGCTACACCTTC. Combining the CDR3 with reference TRBV5-1 and TRBJ1-2 gives the whole variable domain KAGVTQTPRYLIKTRGQQVTLSCSPISGHRSVSWYQQTPGQGLQFLFEYFSETQRNKGNFPGRFSGRQFSNSRSEMNVSTLELGDSALYLCASSVQGANGYTFGSGTRLTVV.

The CDR3 protein is CASTQDSYSNQPQHF. In DNA, the CDR3 is TGTGCCAGCACACAGGACAGCTATAGCAATCAGCCCCAGCATTTT. This chain links TRBV2 with TRBJ1-5, with D perhaps matching TRBD1 (6 bases). CDR3 length: 15 residues. CDR1 SNHLY and CDR2 FYNNEI come from the germline V gene. Deletions cut 7 bases from V and 0 bases from J, with 13 bases between.

The V gene is TRBV5-6, the J gene TRBJ1-2; no clear D. Germline CDR1 and CDR2: SGHDT and YYEEEE. Trimming shortened V by 0 bases and J by 4 bases, and 16 bases separated the two germline ends. The CDR3 runs 16 residues. The CDR3 DNA follows: TGTGCCAGCAGCTTGGAGGGCAGCGGGGAACCCTATGGCTACACCTTC. It is translated as CASSLEGSGEPYGYTF.

The chain uses TRBV9 and TRBJ1-6; TRBD1 might be the D (6 bases). The CDR3 has 14 residues. Germline values: CDR1 SGDLS, CDR2 YYNGEE. Trimming pared 3 bases from V and 6 bases from J, leaving 10 bases between. CDR3 protein: CASSGRQVNSPLHF. CDR3 in DNA: TGTGCCAGCAGCGGTAGACAGGTTAATTCACCCCTCCACTTT.

The chain recombines TRBV6-1 with TRBJ1-5; D not resolved. CDR3 length: 12 amino acids. Germline V lookup: CDR1 MNHNS, CDR2 SASEGT. Trimming removed 9 bases from V and 2 bases from J, with 8 bases in between. This chain's CDR3 is CASARGNQPQHF. In DNA, the CDR3 is TGTGCCAGTGCACGGGGCAATCAGCCCCAGCATTTT.

This rearrangement joins TRBV10-1 to TRBJ1-2; 7 nucleotides align to TRBD1. Trimming removed 8 bases from V and 4 bases from J; junction bases left unmatched: 16. Germline lookup yields CDR1 WNHNN and CDR2 SYGVQD (reference sequence). The CDR3 totals 16 residues. CDR3 protein: CASGDRAETTCYGYTF. CDR3 nucleotides: TGCGCCAGCGGCGACAGGGCAGAAACAACCTGCTATGGCTACACCTTC.

The gene calls are TRBV30 and TRBJ2-3, with 8 bases fitting TRBD1. CDR1 and CDR2 (germline): GTSNPN, SVGIG (reference sequence). CDR3 length equals 14 residues. The V segment lost 5 bases and the J segment 3 bases; nucleotides outside the gene matches: 7. For the CDR3, the DNA is TGTGCCTGGGGGGTAACAGGGGGGACAGATACGCAGTATTTT. This sequence encodes CAWGVTGGTDTQYF.